The clone carrying this T cell receptor (beta chain) was found once. This sample is part of a study of blood T cell repertoires in COVID-19. The wider study: Samples of COVID-19 (acute and convalescent) were obtained from the United States, Italy and Spain. PBMCs, B-cell-depleted T cells, or T cells provided the cDNA or gDNA that made up the material.

This table comes from immunoSEQ multiplex PCR, and its TCRdb copy is limited to in-frame clones, with some not included. The sample records about 160,000 clones, less than 85% being singletons. The sequencing input was peripheral blood. This receptor was obtained from a woman aged 40-49 years with COVID-19, enrolled during active disease.

In DNA, the CDR3 is TGTGCCAGCCGACTAGCTCGAGTGAACACCGGGGAGCTGTTTTTT. Its protein product is CASRLARVNTGELFF. This chain connects TRBV30 to TRBJ2-2; 7 bases are a match to TRBD2. This CDR3 has 15 amino acids. With V trimmed by 8 bases and J by 1 base, 10 bases remained unmatched. Germline assignment: CDR1 GTSNPN and CDR2 SVGIG (reference sequence).